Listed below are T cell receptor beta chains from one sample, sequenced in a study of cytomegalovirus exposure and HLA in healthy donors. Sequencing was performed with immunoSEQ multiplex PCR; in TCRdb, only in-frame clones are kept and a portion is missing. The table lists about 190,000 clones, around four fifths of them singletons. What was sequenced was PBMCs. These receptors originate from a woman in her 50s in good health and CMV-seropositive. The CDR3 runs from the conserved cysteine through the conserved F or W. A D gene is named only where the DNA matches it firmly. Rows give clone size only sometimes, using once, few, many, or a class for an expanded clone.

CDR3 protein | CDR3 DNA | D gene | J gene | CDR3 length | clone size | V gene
CASRPDRDASPLHF | TGCGCCAGCAGGCCCGACAGGGACGCTTCACCCCTCCACTTT | TRBD1 | TRBJ1-6 | 14 | once | TRBV5-1
CASSLEGTDTQYF | TGTGCCAGCAGCCTTGAGGGTACAGATACGCAGTATTTT | . | TRBJ2-3 | 13 | . | TRBV7-8
CASSLWTSGHLNEQFF | TGTGCCAGCAGCTTATGGACTAGCGGTCACCTTAATGAGCAGTTCTTC | TRBD2 | TRBJ2-1 | 16 | . | TRBV7-9
CASSILTGPQETQYF | TGTGCCAGTAGTATCTTGACAGGGCCCCAAGAGACCCAGTACTTC | TRBD1 | TRBJ2-5 | 15 | once | TRBV19
CASSISQGKSPLHF | TGTGCCAGTAGTATTAGCCAGGGTAAATCACCCCTCCACTTT | . | TRBJ1-6 | 14 | . | TRBV19
CASSGQGATYEQYF | TGTGCCAGCTCAGGACAGGGGGCTACCTACGAGCAGTACTTC | TRBD1 | TRBJ2-7 | 14 | . | TRBV18
CASSLVGNTIYF | TGTGCCAGTAGTCTTGTTGGAAACACCATATATTTT | . | TRBJ1-3 | 12 | . | TRBV19
CASSSGTGVRETQYF | TGTGCCAGCAGCTCGGGGACAGGGGTTCGGGAGACCCAGTACTTC | TRBD1 | TRBJ2-5 | 15 | . | TRBV7-8
CASSQVRGGLNEQFF | TGTGCCAGCAGCCAAGTGCGGGGGGGATTGAATGAGCAGTTCTTC | TRBD2 | TRBJ2-1 | 15 | once | TRBV14
CSARLETQYF | TGCAGTGCGAGACTAGAGACCCAGTACTTC | . | TRBJ2-5 | 10 | . | TRBV20-1
CASKPLGTEAFF | TGTGCCAGCAAGCCCCTGGGGACAGAAGCTTTCTTT | . | TRBJ1-1 | 12 | few | TRBV28
CASSLSPGQGYGYTF | TGTGCCAGCAGTTTATCCCCGGGACAGGGCTATGGCTACACCTTC | TRBD1 | TRBJ1-2 | 15 | . | TRBV28
CASSHGGQSQATNEKLFF | TGTGCCAGCAGCCACGGAGGACAGAGTCAGGCAACTAATGAAAAACTGTTTTTT | . | TRBJ1-4 | 18 | few | TRBV4-2